This TCR beta chain was observed in a study of T-cell reconstitution after alpha-beta-depleted transplantation in children. The CDR3 runs 13 residues. In germline, CDR1 is KGHDR, CDR2 SFDVKD. The J segment lost 5 bases and the V segment lost 7 bases, leaving 5 bases of the junction unmatched. As it was prepared, the TCRbeta library received unique molecular identifiers. One entry per CDR3 protein results from TCRdb running MiXCR on the PCR reads. There are about 610,000 distinct CDR3 sequences in the sample; over 9.5% occur only once, and approximately 4.1% lies in the top ten. In its sample, this clonotype was seen a few times.

Sequencing used PBMCs from the stem cell graft donor, obtained from the stem cell graft. This TCR was recovered from a human donor who donated a stem cell graft to a child with acute myeloid leukemia. The rearrangement joins TRBV24-1 to TRBJ1-1, with 8 positions matching TRBD1. CDR3 coding DNA: TGTGCCACCAGGAACACAGGGGGAACTGAAGCTTTCTTT. Translating it yields CATRNTGGTEAFF.